This TCR beta chain was profiled in a study of cytomegalovirus exposure and HLA in healthy donors. Primers for the PCR totalled 60 Vbeta and 13 Jbeta. TCRdb's table, derived via immunoSEQ multiplex PCR, lists solely in-frame clones and lacks some. Of approximately 290,000 clones in the sample, 80% were seen once. There are a few counts of this clone. Its specificity is unknown. Study-wide points: The authors enumerated 150 to 200 TCR beta chains as linked to cytomegalovirus. Only CMV serostatus was available as immune exposure information.

The sequencing input was PBMCs. This sequence was found in a girl aged 2-15 years in good health and CMV-seronegative.

The CDR3 loop reads CAWDFSGDNEQFF. In DNA form, the CDR3 reads TGTGCCTGGGATTTCAGCGGAGACAATGAGCAGTTCTTC. The chain carries TRBV30 and TRBJ2-1; the D gene is possibly TRBD2 (5 bases). The CDR3 contains 13 residues. From germline, CDR1 is GTSNPN and CDR2 SVGIG (reference sequence). The V gene lost 5 bases and the J gene lost 5 bases, with 13 bases spanning the gap.